The 32 T cell receptor beta chains listed next were all sequenced from one sample in a study of memory CD4+ T cells and cytomegalovirus serostatus. Repertoires were generated with immunoSEQ multiplex PCR, while TCRdb's copy carries only in-frame clones and drops some. Of roughly 49,000 clones in the sample, over 65% were seen once. Single viable CD3+CD4+CD8-CD45RO+ cells were sorted as the memory CD4+ T cells. The sample comprised memory CD4+ T cells from blood. These TCRs come from an adult in good health and CMV-seronegative.

This clone was counted a single time. The chain couples TRBV10-2 to TRBJ1-2; possible D gene TRBD1, 6 bases. With 2 bases removed from V and 4 bases from J, the gap between germline ends came to 11 bases. CDR1 is WSHSY, CDR2 SAAADI, per germline. CDR3 length: 14 amino acids. The CDR3 coding sequence is TGCGCCAGCAGTGAGGGGGGGGCTCTCTATGGCTACACCTTC. It translates to CASSEGGALYGYTF.

The chain is built from TRBV4-2 and TRBJ1-4; D ambiguous. CDR1 is LGHNA and CDR2 is YNFKEQ in the germline V gene. This CDR3 has 15 residues. V was clipped by 1 base and J by 4 bases, with 10 bases between them. The CDR3 DNA follows: TGTGCCAGCAGCCAAGTGTCGGGGAATAATGAAAAACTGTTTTTT. The encoded protein is CASSQVSGNNEKLFF.

This chain uses TRBV6-5 with TRBJ1-2, with unresolved D. The length of the CDR3 is 12 residues. Trimming pared 0 bases from V and 10 bases from J, leaving 9 bases between. Germline CDR1 MNHEY, CDR2 SVGAGI. This CDR3 is CASSYSSSHYTF. CDR3 DNA sequence: TGTGCCAGCAGTTACTCGTCTAGCCACTACACCTTC.

This chain joins TRBV27 and TRBJ1-2; D is ambiguous. V was clipped by 6 bases and J by 7 bases, with 18 bases between them. The germline V gene encodes CDR1 MNHEY and CDR2 SMNVEV (reference sequence). The CDR3 extends over 14 amino acids. The CDR3 here is CASSRDTRVGGYTF. CDR3 in DNA: TGTGCCAGCAGCCGAGACACGAGGGTCGGTGGCTACACCTTC.

The rearrangement joins TRBV30 to TRBJ2-1, with TRBD2 matching over 13 bases. V lost 3 bases, J lost 6 bases, and 5 bases stayed unmatched. The CDR3 has 15 amino acids. Germline CDR1 and CDR2: GTSNPN and SVGIG (reference sequence). This chain's CDR3 is CAWRETSGRANEQFF. DNA for the CDR3: TGTGCCTGGAGGGAAACTAGCGGGAGGGCCAATGAGCAGTTCTTC.

The genes are TRBV7-2 and TRBJ1-5; no definite D call. There are 12 residues in the CDR3. The V and J ends lost 4 bases and 4 bases respectively, with 5 bases between them. CDR1 and CDR2 from the germline V gene are SGHTA and FQGNSA. CDR3 coding DNA: TGTGCCAGCAGCTCCAATAATCAGCCCCAGCATTTT. This sequence encodes CASSSNNQPQHF.

CDR3 in amino acids: CASRSTGAPGDTEAFF. The CDR3 DNA is TGTGCCAGTAGATCGACAGGGGCACCAGGGGACACTGAAGCTTTCTTT. This chain joins TRBV19 and TRBJ1-1; TRBD1 matches at 8 bases. There are 16 residues in the CDR3. The V and J ends lost 6 bases and 3 bases, in that order; junction bases with no gene match: 12. From germline, CDR1 is LNHDA and CDR2 SQIVND (reference sequence). The entire variable domain, with the rest obtained from reference TRBV19 and TRBJ1-1, is as follows: DGGITQSPKYLFRKEGQNVTLSCEQNLNHDAMYWYRQDPGQGLRLIYYSQIVNDFQKGDIAEGYSVSREKKESFPLTVTSAQKNPTAFYLCASRSTGAPGDTEAFFGQGTRLTVV.

The genes are TRBV2 and TRBJ1-4; D uncertain. V lost 2 bases, J lost 7 bases, and 8 bases lay in between. This CDR3 spans 13 amino acids. Germline V gene lookup returns CDR1 SNHLY and CDR2 FYNNEI. This chain's CDR3 is CASSEWVGEKLFF. In DNA form, the CDR3 reads TGTGCCAGCAGTGAATGGGTGGGTGAAAAACTGTTTTTT.

The chain couples TRBV4-2 to TRBJ2-1; D possibly corresponds to TRBD1 (6 bases). The CDR3 has 13 amino acids. Trimming took 1 base from V and 10 from J, leaving 11 bases between them. Looked up from germline, CDR1 is LGHNA and CDR2 is YNFKEQ. The chain's CDR3 is CASSQASGTEQFF. The CDR3 DNA follows: TGTGCCAGCAGCCAAGCCTCCGGGACAGAGCAGTTCTTC.

The chain carries TRBV11-2 and TRBJ2-1, with TRBD1 matching over 10 bases. Unmatched junction bases numbered 6, after V lost 1 base and J lost 6 bases. This CDR3 is built from 16 residues. Germline V lookup: CDR1 SGHAT, CDR2 FQNNGV. CDR3 nucleotides: TGTGCCAGCAGCTTAGGAATCCGGGACAGGGGCAATGAGCAGTTCTTC. It encodes CASSLGIRDRGNEQFF.

This chain joins TRBV27 and TRBJ2-5, with TRBD1 matching 10 bases. CDR3 size: 13 residues. V lost 6 bases to trimming and J lost 4 bases; unmatched junction nucleotides: 2. Germline V CDR1 and CDR2: MNHEY, SMNVEV (reference sequence). The CDR3 nucleotides are TGTGCCAGCAGCCGGGACAGGGGAGAGACCCAGTACTTC. This encodes CASSRDRGETQYF.

The chain has TRBV5-6 and TRBJ2-2; D remains unclear. Trimming removed 4 bases from V and 4 bases from J, with 8 bases in between. Germline lookup yields CDR1 SGHDT and CDR2 YYEEEE. The CDR3 runs to 13 residues. CDR3 region: CASSARSTGELFF. The CDR3 DNA reads TGTGCCAGCAGCGCGAGGAGCACCGGGGAGCTGTTTTTT.

Details on this clone: One end of the junction fails to match germline, which may point to a read error. The V and J genes are TRBV7-7 and TRBJ2-2; 7 nucleotides agree with TRBD2. Germline V gene sequence: CDR1 SSHAT, CDR2 FNYEAQ (reference sequence). The CDR3 covers 15 residues. CDR3 DNA: TGTGCTAGCAGCTTAAGGAGCGGGGACACCGGGGAGCTGTTTTTT. Amino acids: CASSLRSGDTGELFF.

The rearrangement uses TRBV7-2 and TRBJ2-2, with D possibly being TRBD1 or TRBD2 (6 bases each). CDR3 length: 17 amino acids. The germline V gene encodes CDR1 SGHTA and CDR2 FQGNSA. V gave up 5 bases and J gave up 1 base, with 17 bases separating them. The CDR3 coding sequence is TGTGCCAGCAGCCAAATGCCGGGGGCCCTGAACACCGGGGAGCTGTTTTTT. This translates into CASSQMPGALNTGELFF.

The chain links TRBV4-2 to TRBJ2-1; 9 bases map to TRBD1. The CDR3 covers 17 residues. After removal of 4 bases from V and 9 bases from J, the junction contained 16 bases not matched to a gene. Germline CDR1 LGHNA, CDR2 YNFKEQ. The CDR3 is CASSRGRGQGVSFEQFF. CDR3 DNA: TGTGCCAGCAGCCGTGGGCGGGGACAGGGAGTATCGTTTGAGCAGTTCTTC.

The CDR3: CASRRQGAGTEAFF. For the CDR3, the DNA is TGTGCCAGCAGGAGACAGGGGGCTGGAACTGAAGCTTTCTTT. This sequence joins TRBV6-1 and TRBJ1-1; 10 nucleotides agree with TRBD1. The ends lost 6 bases at V and 5 bases at J; junction bases unmatched: 6. CDR1 is MNHNS and CDR2 is SASEGT in the germline V gene. This CDR3 region has 14 residues.

V and J are TRBV6-5 and TRBJ1-2; 8 bases align to TRBD1. CDR1 is MNHEY, CDR2 SVGAGI, per germline. The CDR3 is 12 residues long. Trimming took 6 bases from V and 8 from J; bases not matched to a gene: 5. CDR3 sequence reads: CASRTGARGYTF. The DNA for the CDR3 is TGTGCCAGCAGGACAGGGGCTCGGGGCTACACCTTC.

The chain links TRBV29-1 to TRBJ1-2, with a tentative D call TRBD1 (5 bases). The CDR3 has 14 residues. The germline gives CDR1 SQVTM, CDR2 ANQGSEA. V dropped 0 bases and J dropped 4 bases, with 12 bases sitting between them. Here the CDR3 DNA reads TGCAGCGTTGAAGATGTCGGGGCGGTCTATGGCTACACCTTC. Translated, it gives CSVEDVGAVYGYTF.

Comment on this clone: In the same sample, other DNA sequences code for this CDR3. The V gene is TRBV29-1, the J gene TRBJ1-5; a possible D gene is TRBD1 (5 bases). This CDR3 is built from 13 residues. With 6 bases removed from V and 2 bases from J, the gap between germline ends came to 11 bases. Germline CDR1 is SQVTM and CDR2 is ANQGSEA. CDR3 DNA: TGCAGCGTCAGGGACGGAGGCAATCAGCCCCAGCATTTT. Translation gives CSVRDGGNQPQHF.

This rearrangement joins TRBV18 to TRBJ2-7; tentatively, D is TRBD2 (6 bases). The V gene lost 5 bases and the J gene lost 9 bases, with 23 bases spanning the gap. This CDR3 has 15 residues. The V gene's germline CDR1 is KGHSH and CDR2 LQKENI. CDR3 nucleotides: TGTGCCAGCTCAGCCCCTTCGGGGGTACAGAGGGGGCAGTACTTC. Translated: CASSAPSGVQRGQYF.

There are a few counts of this clone. The rearrangement uses TRBV11-2 and TRBJ1-3, with 10 bases identical to TRBD1. CDR1 is SGHAT, CDR2 FQNNGV, per germline. The CDR3 runs 14 residues. V dropped 2 bases and J dropped 7; count of bases not matched to a gene: 2. CDR3 loop: CASSLRQGANTIYF. DNA of the CDR3: TGTGCCAGCAGCTTAAGACAGGGGGCGAACACCATATATTTT. The full variable domain, in which reference TRBV11-2 and TRBJ1-3 provide the parts outside the CDR3, is EAGVAQSPRYKIIEKRQSVAFWCNPISGHATLYWYQQILGQGPKLLIQFQNNGVVDDSQLPKDRFSAERLKGVDSTLKIQPAKLEDSAVYLCASSLRQGANTIYFGEGSWLTVV.

V and J are TRBV6-5 and TRBJ1-2, with D tentatively TRBD1 (5 bases). CDR1 and CDR2 from the germline V gene are MNHEY and SVGAGI. The V gene lost 6 bases and the J gene lost 8 bases, with 19 bases spanning the gap. The CDR3 loop spans 14 amino acids. The CDR3 reads CASRLAGTRYGYTF. In DNA, the CDR3 is TGTGCCAGCAGGTTAGCCGGGACCCGATACGGCTACACCTTC.

Here the CDR3 DNA reads TGTGCCAGCAGCGCACCCCCGGGACAGGGGATTCCCTACGAGCAGTACTTC. This encodes CASSAPPGQGIPYEQYF. The chain employs TRBV5-6 and TRBJ2-7, with 10 nucleotides matching TRBD1. V lost 4 bases and J lost 2; bases outside the gene matches: 12. CDR3 length: 17 amino acids. The germline V gene encodes CDR1 SGHDT and CDR2 YYEEEE.

V usage is TRBV19 and J usage is TRBJ1-4; D is unresolved. Germline loops: CDR1 LNHDA, CDR2 SQIVND (reference sequence). There are 14 residues in the CDR3. V lost 6 bases to trimming and J lost 6 bases, with 14 bases between them. As DNA, the CDR3 is TGTGCCAGTAGATCGGCCCAAGGATATGAAAAACTGTTTTTT. Protein sequence: CASRSAQGYEKLFF.

The chain combines TRBV5-4 with TRBJ2-1; the match to TRBD2 covers 14 bases. The CDR3 extends over 13 amino acids. J was trimmed by 7 bases and V by 8 bases; bases with no gene match: 2. The germline CDR1 and CDR2 sequences are SGHNT and YYREEE (reference sequence). DNA of the CDR3: TGTGCCAGTAGACTAGCGGGGGGGAATGAGCAGTTCTTC. Encoded protein: CASRLAGGNEQFF. The full variable domain, in which reference TRBV5-4 and TRBJ2-1 provide the parts outside the CDR3, is ETGVTQSPTHLIKTRGQQVTLRCSSQSGHNTVSWYQQALGQGPQFIFQYYREEENGRGNFPPRFSGLQFPNYSSELNVNALELDDSALYLCASRLAGGNEQFFGPGTRLTVL.

V and J are TRBV18 and TRBJ2-1; no reliable D call. Trimming stripped 6 bases from V and 0 bases from J, with 9 bases between. There are 14 residues in the CDR3. Germline values: CDR1 KGHSH, CDR2 LQKENI. The CDR3 spells CASSPGSSYNEQFF. In DNA form, the CDR3 reads TGTGCCAGCTCGCCAGGTAGCTCCTACAATGAGCAGTTCTTC.

V usage is TRBV5-8 and J usage is TRBJ1-5; D perhaps matches TRBD1 (6 bases). V was trimmed by 4 bases and J by 8 bases, leaving 10 bases between them. This CDR3 has 12 residues. The germline V gene encodes CDR1 SGHTS and CDR2 YDEGEE. CDR3 DNA sequence: TGTGCCAGCAGCGTCAGGGGTAAGCCCCAGCATTTT. This encodes CASSVRGKPQHF.

This clone was seen a handful of times. The V call is TRBV19, the J call TRBJ2-2; TRBD2 matches at 7 bases. In germline, CDR1 is LNHDA, CDR2 SQIVND (reference sequence). The CDR3 is made up of 15 amino acids. Trimming at V came to 4 bases and at J to 4 bases, leaving 6 bases not matched to a gene. The CDR3 region has the DNA TGTGCCAGTAGTAAGAGCGGGGCTGGCACCGGGGAGCTGTTTTTT. Protein product: CASSKSGAGTGELFF.

The CDR3 here is CASSGTGYEKLFF. CDR3 nucleotide sequence: TGTGCCAGCAGTGGGACAGGGTACGAAAAACTGTTTTTT. J is TRBJ1-4 and V is TRBV27, with 9 bases that match TRBD1. This CDR3 comprises 13 residues. Unmatched junction bases numbered 3, after V lost 5 bases and J lost 8 bases. Germline V gene sequence: CDR1 MNHEY, CDR2 SMNVEV (reference sequence).

This clone was detected only once. The genes are TRBV10-3 and TRBJ2-1, with a tentative D call TRBD2 (6 bases). This CDR3 is built from 14 residues. CDR1 is ENHRY, CDR2 SYGVKD, per germline. V lost 9 bases, J lost 0 bases, and 12 bases lay in between. The CDR3: CAIRPGSSYNEQFF. The CDR3 DNA is TGTGCCATAAGACCCGGGAGCTCCTACAATGAGCAGTTCTTC.

This chain links TRBV7-6 with TRBJ1-6; no definite D call. The V gene's germline CDR1 is SGHVS and CDR2 FNYEAQ. V lost 2 bases, J lost 2 bases, and 4 bases lay in between. CDR3 length: 14 residues. CDR3 nucleotides: TGTGCCAGCAGCTTAAATGCCTATAATTCACCCCTCCACTTT. Translating gives CASSLNAYNSPLHF.

The rearrangement joins TRBV15 to TRBJ1-5; D is unresolved. Germline CDR1 reads LNHNV; CDR2 reads YYDKDF (reference sequence). This CDR3 spans 14 amino acids. The germline V and J ends were trimmed by 1 base and 5 bases, with 9 bases remaining between them. CDR3 in amino acids: CATSRVLADQPQHF. The CDR3, as DNA: TGTGCCACCAGCAGAGTCCTGGCCGATCAGCCCCAGCATTTT.